This T cell receptor (beta chain) appears in the sequencing data of a study of CD8 T cells in cerebrospinal fluid in Alzheimer's disease. In the study overall: Clonal expansion of CSF T cells was measured with plate-based and droplet-based single-cell sequencing.

All participants were free of acute infectious disease and in good physical condition. CDR1 SEHNR and CDR2 FQNEAQ come from the germline V gene (reference sequence). This CDR3 region has 15 residues. 10X single-cell V(D)J and 5' gene-expression libraries profiled CSF cells. TCRdb re-called the 10x single-cell sequencing reads and shows each CDR3 protein once, DNA omitted. In all, the sample yields approximately 1,600 distinct CDR3 sequences. Source material: cerebrospinal fluid. The chain combines TRBV7-9 with TRBJ2-5; TCRdb picks TRBD1, but there is no DNA to check that call. The source of this sequence is a human donor with mild cognitive impairment. The CDR3 reads CASSYRRGEQETQYF.